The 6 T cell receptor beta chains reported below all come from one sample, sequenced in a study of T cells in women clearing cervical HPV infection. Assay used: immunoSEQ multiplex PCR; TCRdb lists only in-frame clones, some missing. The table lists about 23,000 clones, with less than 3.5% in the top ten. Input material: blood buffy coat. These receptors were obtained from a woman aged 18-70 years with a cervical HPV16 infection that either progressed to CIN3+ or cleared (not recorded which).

CDR3 residues: CASSPQTASTDTQYF. Incomplete CDR3 DNA: TGTGCCAGCAGCCCTCAGACAGCTAGCACAGATACG. The rearrangement uses TRBV7-3 and TRBJ2-3, with a tentative D call TRBD1 (5 bases). Sequencing ends 3 residues short of the CDR3 end; the germline J gene provides the rest. CDR1 and CDR2 (germline): SGHTA, FQGTGA. V was cut by 5 bases and J by 0 bases, with 12 bases left in between. CDR3 length: 15 amino acids.

Here the CDR3 reads CSASRITGAYGYTF. The sequenced CDR3 bases are TGCAGTGCTAGCCGGATTACTGGGGCCTATGGC. This sequence joins TRBV20-1 and TRBJ1-2; D is possibly TRBD1 (5 bases). The CDR3 end is not reached by the read, which stops 3 residues before it; the germline J gene fills it in. Germline V CDR1 and CDR2: DFQATT, SNEGSKA (reference sequence). The length of the CDR3 is 14 residues. V lost 3 bases and J lost 4, with 15 bases in between.

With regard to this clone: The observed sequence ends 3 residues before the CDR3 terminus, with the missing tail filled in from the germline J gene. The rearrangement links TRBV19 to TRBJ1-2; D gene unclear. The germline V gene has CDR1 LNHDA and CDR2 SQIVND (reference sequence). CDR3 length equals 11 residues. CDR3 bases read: TGTGCCAGTTGTGCCCACAATGAC. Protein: CASCAHND. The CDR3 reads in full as CASCAHNDYTF. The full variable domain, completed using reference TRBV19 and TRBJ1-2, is DGGITQSPKYLFRKEGQNVTLSCEQNLNHDAMYWYRQDPGQGLRLIYYSQIVNDFQKGDIAEGYSVSREKKESFPLTVTSAQKNPTAFYLCASCAHNDYTFGSGTRLTVV.

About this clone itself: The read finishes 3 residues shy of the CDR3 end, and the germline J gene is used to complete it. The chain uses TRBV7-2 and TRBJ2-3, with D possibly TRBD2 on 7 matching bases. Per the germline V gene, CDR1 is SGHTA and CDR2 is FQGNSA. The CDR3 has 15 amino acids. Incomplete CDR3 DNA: TGTGCCAGCAGCTTAGGGGCGGGGGCAGGGGAGGCG. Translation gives CASSLGAGAGEA. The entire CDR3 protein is CASSLGAGAGEAQYF.

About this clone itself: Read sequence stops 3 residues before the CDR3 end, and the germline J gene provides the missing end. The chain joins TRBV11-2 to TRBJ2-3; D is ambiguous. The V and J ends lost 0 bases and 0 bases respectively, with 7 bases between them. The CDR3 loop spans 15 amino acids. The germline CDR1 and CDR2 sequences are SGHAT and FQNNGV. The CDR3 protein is CASSLEYSSTDTQYF. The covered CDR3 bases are TGTGCCAGCAGCTTAGAATACAGCAGCACAGATACG.

CDR3 DNA, as far as it was read: TGTGCCAGTATGGCGGGAGCAACTAATGAAAAA. Translated: CASMAGATNEK. The entire CDR3 protein is CASMAGATNEKLFF. This chain uses TRBV19 with TRBJ1-4; no clear D. Sequencing ends 3 residues short of the CDR3 end; the germline J gene provides the rest. This CDR3 contains 14 residues. Germline V gene sequence: CDR1 LNHDA, CDR2 SQIVND (reference sequence). With 7 bases removed from V and 0 bases from J, the gap between germline ends came to 9 bases.